This T cell receptor (beta chain) was captured by sequencing in a study of beta chain features in type 1 diabetes. This CDR3 has 13 amino acids. V lost 6 bases, J lost 5 bases, and 13 bases lay in between. The germline V gene encodes CDR1 MDHEN and CDR2 SYDVKM. This clone has just a few counts. Expressed TCRB transcripts were sequenced after all isolated RNA was converted to cDNA. Only in-frame clones appear in the TCRdb table, and some are missing; sequencing was by immunoSEQ multiplex PCR. This table holds about 230,000 clones, over 8.5% found once. The chain couples TRBV28 to TRBJ2-5, with a tentative D call TRBD2 (6 bases). Sequencing used naive CD4+ T cells from blood. This TCR derives from a woman aged 18-29 years in good health. The CDR3 DNA is TGTGCCAGCAGAGAGACTAGTCGCGAGACCCAGTACTTC. Translating gives CASRETSRETQYF.